This TCR beta chain comes out of a study of shared clonotypes between healthy human individuals. With respect to this clone: Other DNA variants within this sample encode the same CDR3.

Replicate PCRs run on sorted subsets employed around 200 ng DNA, about 27,000 T cell genomes. Measured with immunoSEQ multiplex PCR; TCRdb has only the in-frame clones, and not every one. The table has about 590,000 clones, nearly 97% seen once; the top ten hold around 0.097%. This CDR3 region has 13 residues. CDR1 and CDR2 (germline): MNHEY, SMNVEV (reference sequence). Germline trimming cut 6 bases from V and 3 bases from J; bases unmatched to any gene: 4. Naive CD8 cells lacked CD45RO and underwent positive selection for CCR7, leaving out terminally differentiated effector memory CD45RA+ cells. The source is a woman aged 30 to 39 in good health. The specimen sequenced was naive CD8+ T cells sorted from blood. The chain employs TRBV27 and TRBJ2-7; 8 positions match TRBD1. Written as DNA, the CDR3 is TGTGCCAGCAGAGCCGGGACAGGCTACGAGCAGTACTTC. This translates into CASRAGTGYEQYF.